This T cell receptor (beta chain) came from a study of blood T cell repertoires in COVID-19. Trimming left V 1 base short and J 6 bases short, with 13 bases between. The CDR3 runs to 15 residues. Germline CDR1 reads SGHAT; CDR2 reads FQNNGV. Measured with immunoSEQ multiplex PCR; TCRdb has only the in-frame clones, and not every one. The data show roughly 250,000 clones, about 88% seen once. The TCR was taken from a woman aged 40 to 50 who had recovered from COVID-19. This chain joins TRBV11-2 and TRBJ1-3; perhaps TRBD1 as D (5 bases). Input material: peripheral blood. The CDR3 sequence is CASSLGYWGENTIYF. The CDR3 DNA reads as TGTGCCAGCAGCTTAGGATACTGGGGGGAAAACACCATATATTTT.